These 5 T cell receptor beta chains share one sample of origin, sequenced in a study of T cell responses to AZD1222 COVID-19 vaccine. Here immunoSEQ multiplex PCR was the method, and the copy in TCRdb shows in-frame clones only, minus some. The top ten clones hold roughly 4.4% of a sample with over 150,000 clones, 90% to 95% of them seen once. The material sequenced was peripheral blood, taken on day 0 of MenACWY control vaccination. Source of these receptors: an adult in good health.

CDR3 region: CASSPQGQGAEKLFF. As DNA, the CDR3 is TGTGCCAGCAGCCCCCAGGGACAGGGGGCTGAAAAACTGTTTTTT. V and J are TRBV3-1 (or the pseudogene TRBV3-2) and TRBJ1-4; the match to TRBD1 covers 12 bases. V was clipped by 4 bases and J by 7 bases; unmatched bases: 4. The CDR3 length is 15 residues. Germline-derived CDR1 and CDR2 are LGHDT and YNNKEL (reference sequence).

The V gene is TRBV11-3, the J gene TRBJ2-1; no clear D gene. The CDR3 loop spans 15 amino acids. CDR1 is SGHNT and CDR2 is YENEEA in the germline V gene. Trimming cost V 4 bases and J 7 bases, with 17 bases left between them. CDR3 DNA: TGTGCCAGCAGCTCGATTCCCCGAGGTTCGAATGAGCAGTTCTTC. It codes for CASSSIPRGSNEQFF.

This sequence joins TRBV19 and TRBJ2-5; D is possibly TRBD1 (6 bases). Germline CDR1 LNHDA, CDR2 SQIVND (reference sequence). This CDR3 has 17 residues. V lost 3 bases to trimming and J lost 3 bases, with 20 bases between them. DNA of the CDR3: TGTGCCAGTAGTATCTCCATCCTCGGGGACAATAAAGAGACCCAGTACTTC. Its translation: CASSISILGDNKETQYF.

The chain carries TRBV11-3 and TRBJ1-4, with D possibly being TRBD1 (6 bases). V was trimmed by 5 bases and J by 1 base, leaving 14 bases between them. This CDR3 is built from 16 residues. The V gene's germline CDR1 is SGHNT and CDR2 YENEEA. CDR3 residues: CASSTQGWETNEKLFF. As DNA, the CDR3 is TGTGCCAGCAGCACACAGGGCTGGGAAACTAATGAAAAACTGTTTTTT.

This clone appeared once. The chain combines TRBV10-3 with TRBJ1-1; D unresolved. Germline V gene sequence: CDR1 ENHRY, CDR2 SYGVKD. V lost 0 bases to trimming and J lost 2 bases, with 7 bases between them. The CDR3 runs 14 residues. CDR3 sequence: CAISESRPNTEAFF. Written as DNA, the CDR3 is TGTGCCATCAGTGAGTCGAGGCCCAACACTGAAGCTTTCTTT.